Listed below are T cell receptor beta chains from one sample, sequenced in a study of molecular identifiers for immune sequencing clone quantification. TCRdb passed the PCR reads through MiXCR, listing each CDR3 protein once. The data contain about 100,000 distinct CDR3 sequences, 35% of them seen just once; the ten biggest clones take up about 9.7%. The specimen was naive CD8+ T cells from blood, with Jurkat cell RNA spiked in. These receptors were collected from a human donor in good health. Some libraries in this study had Jurkat cell RNA spiked in. Both conserved end residues are part of each CDR3. Clone size is given for some rows only: seen once, a few or many times, or a class if the clone is expanded.

CDR3aa: CASSQIIYEQYF
abundance: few
j_gene: TRBJ2-7
v_gene: TRBV7-6

CDR3aa: CASISKQNTEAFF
abundance: .
j_gene: TRBJ1-1
v_gene: TRBV4-1

CDR3aa: CASSRDKADTLYF
abundance: .
j_gene: TRBJ2-3
v_gene: TRBV10-1

CDR3aa: CASSPYRYEQYF
abundance: .
j_gene: TRBJ2-7
v_gene: TRBV14

CDR3aa: CASSSGFSIEAFF
abundance: few
j_gene: TRBJ1-1
v_gene: TRBV12-3/TRBV12-4

CDR3aa: CASSYSLVSETTGAFF
abundance: .
j_gene: TRBJ1-1
v_gene: TRBV6-5

CDR3aa: CASSQDVREGWETQYF
abundance: .
j_gene: TRBJ2-5
v_gene: TRBV4-1

CDR3aa: CASRAVVAVTDTQYF
abundance: few
j_gene: TRBJ2-3
v_gene: TRBV6-1

CDR3aa: CASSLLRLETQYF
abundance: .
j_gene: TRBJ2-5
v_gene: TRBV5-6

CDR3aa: CASSPGTGWGEQYF
abundance: .
j_gene: TRBJ2-7
v_gene: TRBV14

CDR3aa: CASSLRGLRELLYGYTF
abundance: .
j_gene: TRBJ1-2
v_gene: TRBV7-2

CDR3aa: CASFRQGAPEAFF
abundance: many
j_gene: TRBJ1-1
v_gene: TRBV18

CDR3aa: CASSVGNIQETQYF
abundance: .
j_gene: TRBJ2-5
v_gene: TRBV25-1

CDR3aa: CASRPPGTADTQYF
abundance: .
j_gene: TRBJ2-3
v_gene: TRBV12-3/TRBV12-4

CDR3aa: CASSIVSGPYEQYF
abundance: few
j_gene: TRBJ2-7
v_gene: TRBV19

CDR3aa: CSVFDAGGSGELFF
abundance: few
j_gene: TRBJ2-2
v_gene: TRBV29-1

CDR3aa: CASTIYLGNEQIF
abundance: .
j_gene: TRBJ2-1
v_gene: TRBV7-9

CDR3aa: CASSQGLRSSGANVLPF
abundance: .
j_gene: TRBJ2-6
v_gene: TRBV4-3

CDR3aa: CASSIELGVPTQYF
abundance: .
j_gene: TRBJ2-3
v_gene: TRBV19

CDR3aa: CASRPGPPPSYEQYF
abundance: .
j_gene: TRBJ2-7
v_gene: TRBV2

CDR3aa: CASRLTMTQRGTQYF
abundance: .
j_gene: TRBJ2-5
v_gene: TRBV7-6

CDR3aa: CASGLGQTNNEQFF
abundance: .
j_gene: TRBJ2-1
v_gene: TRBV7-9

CDR3aa: CASSAQGAEETQYF
abundance: many
j_gene: TRBJ2-5
v_gene: TRBV9

CDR3aa: CASAQGSQYNEQSF
abundance: .
j_gene: TRBJ2-1
v_gene: TRBV27

CDR3aa: CACTGGGQPQHF
abundance: .
j_gene: TRBJ1-5
v_gene: TRBV19

CDR3aa: CASSYGTRHEQYF
abundance: .
j_gene: TRBJ2-7
v_gene: TRBV6-5

CDR3aa: CASSLSLGEQFF
abundance: .
j_gene: TRBJ2-1
v_gene: TRBV5-6

CDR3aa: CASSSDLSGYYEQYF
abundance: many
j_gene: TRBJ2-7
v_gene: TRBV7-9

CDR3aa: CASSLGLAAFTDTQYF
abundance: .
j_gene: TRBJ2-3
v_gene: TRBV5-4